The entry below gives a single T cell receptor (beta chain) sequence along with its context. What it binds is unknown. V was clipped by 1 base and J by 6 bases, with 19 bases between them. Looked up from germline, CDR1 is MDHEN and CDR2 is SYDVKM. There are 16 residues in the CDR3. Primers: 60 Vbeta forward and 13 Jbeta reverse. Repertoires were generated with immunoSEQ multiplex PCR, while TCRdb's copy carries only in-frame clones and drops some. The sample records under 250,000 clones, over 75% being singletons. This sample is drawn from a study of cytomegalovirus exposure and HLA in healthy donors. The study, taken as a whole, reports: Association with HLA alleles at 0.05 false discovery rate was found for 16,951 TCR beta sequences in a later analysis.

The sequencing sample was made of PBMCs. The chain has TRBV28 and TRBJ2-7; D might be TRBD2 (5 bases). This sequence was found in a human donor in good health. CDR3 sequence (DNA): TGTGCCAGCAGTTTATTCGGGATCATTAAAAGGACCGAGCAGTACTTC. Its translation is CASSLFGIIKRTEQYF.